These 14 T cell receptor beta chains originate from one sample sequenced in a study of blood T cell repertoires in COVID-19. TCRdb keeps only in-frame clones here, not all; method: immunoSEQ multiplex PCR. Of approximately 200,000 clones listed, 80% to 90% are singletons. Sequencing was carried out using PBMCs or T cells enriched from blood (not recorded which). The receptor source for this set is a woman aged 25 to 39 who had been exposed to COVID-19.

The chain links TRBV12-5 to TRBJ2-7, with 9 bases matching TRBD2. Germline CDR1 and CDR2: LGHNT and FRNRAP. The CDR3 sequence is 15 residues long. After removal of 2 bases from V and 6 bases from J, the junction contained 8 bases not matched to a gene. The chain's CDR3 is CASGLFAGGPVEQYF. The CDR3 bases are TGTGCTAGTGGTTTGTTTGCGGGAGGGCCGGTCGAGCAGTACTTC. Together with reference TRBV12-5 and TRBJ2-7, the CDR3 gives the full variable domain: DARVTQTPRHKVTEMGQEVTMRCQPILGHNTVFWYRQTMMQGLELLAYFRNRAPLDDSGMPKDRFSAEMPDATLATLKIQPSEPRDSAVYFCASGLFAGGPVEQYFGPGTRLTVT.

The V and J genes are TRBV30 and TRBJ2-3; 8 bases fit TRBD1. This CDR3 spans 13 amino acids. V dropped 3 bases and J dropped 4; count of bases not matched to a gene: 3. Germline assignment: CDR1 GTSNPN and CDR2 SVGIG (reference sequence). DNA for the CDR3: TGTGCCTGGAGGGGACAGGCCCCAGATACGCAGTATTTT. Translating gives CAWRGQAPDTQYF.

This sequence joins TRBV5-4 and TRBJ2-5; 9 nucleotides match TRBD2. V was pared by 4 bases and J by 4 bases, with 8 bases of the junction left unmatched. The CDR3 length is 15 residues. Germline CDR1 is SGHNT and CDR2 is YYREEE (reference sequence). Here the CDR3 DNA reads TGTGCCAGCAGCGGGGGTAGCGGGAGTATAGAGACCCAGTACTTC. Its translation is CASSGGSGSIETQYF.

V is TRBV6-1 and J is TRBJ1-5; 8 bases agree with TRBD1. The length of the CDR3 is 18 residues. The trim removed 2 bases at V and 4 bases at J, leaving 13 bases unmatched. Germline V gene sequence: CDR1 MNHNS, CDR2 SASEGT. The chain's CDR3 is CASSEYWGQGALNQPQHF. Written as DNA, the CDR3 is TGTGCCAGCAGTGAATATTGGGGCCAGGGGGCCTTAAATCAGCCCCAGCATTTT.

The chain uses TRBV19 and TRBJ1-5; possibly TRBD1 for D (5 bases). The germline V and J ends were trimmed by 4 bases and 2 bases, with 21 bases remaining between them. CDR1 and CDR2 (germline): LNHDA, SQIVND (reference sequence). CDR3 length equals 18 residues. CDR3 bases: TGTGCCAGTAGTACCTTGGACACTCCCCAATCCCGCAATCAGCCCCAGCATTTT. It is translated as CASSTLDTPQSRNQPQHF.

The CDR3 DNA follows: TGTGCCAGTAGGGCGACTAACAGTCACAATGAGCAGTTCTTC. It translates to CASRATNSHNEQFF. The chain carries TRBV19 and TRBJ2-1, with a possible D match to TRBD2 (5 bases). Trimming left V 6 bases short and J 5 bases short, with 14 bases between. The CDR3 is made up of 14 amino acids. Germline-derived CDR1 and CDR2 are LNHDA and SQIVND (reference sequence).

CDR3 DNA: TGTGCCAGCAGCCCGGGACTAGGGACAGAGACCCAGTACTTC. This sequence encodes CASSPGLGTETQYF. V usage is TRBV11-3 and J usage is TRBJ2-5; 8 bases are shared with TRBD2. CDR3 length: 14 amino acids. J gave up 4 bases and V 5 bases, and 6 bases lay outside the gene matches. Germline V lookup: CDR1 SGHNT, CDR2 YENEEA.

The rearrangement links TRBV28 to TRBJ1-1; TRBD1 aligns across 9 bases. CDR3 length equals 16 residues. V lost 3 bases, J lost 5 bases, and 10 bases stayed unmatched. Germline values: CDR1 MDHEN, CDR2 SYDVKM. DNA for the CDR3: TGTGCCAGCAGTTTGGGAGGTACAGGGGGCAGGACTGAAGCTTTCTTT. Its protein is CASSLGGTGGRTEAFF.

The chain uses TRBV29-1 and TRBJ2-3; 8 bases line up with TRBD2. Looked up from germline, CDR1 is SQVTM and CDR2 is ANQGSEA. J gave up 9 bases and V 4 bases, and 15 bases lay outside the gene matches. The CDR3 has 15 amino acids. CDR3 in amino acids: CSVGKWGGLVETQYF. CDR3 sequence (DNA): TGCAGCGTTGGAAAGTGGGGGGGACTAGTTGAGACGCAGTATTTT.

The chain carries TRBV5-6 and TRBJ1-4, with a possible D match to TRBD1 (5 bases). Per the germline V gene, CDR1 is SGHDT and CDR2 is YYEEEE. The germline V and J ends were trimmed by 3 bases and 0 bases, with 9 bases remaining between them. The CDR3 covers 15 residues. The CDR3 DNA is TGTGCCAGCAGCTGGGGCAGTGCAACTAATGAAAAACTGTTTTTT. It translates to CASSWGSATNEKLFF. Full variable domain (rest looked up from reference TRBV5-6 and TRBJ1-4): DAGVTQSPTHLIKTRGQQVTLRCSPKSGHDTVSWYQQALGQGPQFIFQYYEEEERQRGNFPDRFSGHQFPNYSSELNVNALLLGDSALYLCASSWGSATNEKLFFGSGTQLSVL.

The CDR3 region has the DNA TGCGCCAGCAGCTTGGGACCGGAAGCGGGAGATAACACCGGGGAGCTGTTTTTT. Its translation is CASSLGPEAGDNTGELFF. The V and J genes are TRBV5-1 and TRBJ2-2, with 8 bases matching TRBD2. V shed 0 bases, J shed 2 bases, and the junction held 9 bases outside the gene matches. The CDR3 length is 18 residues. CDR1 and CDR2 from the germline V gene are SGHRS and YFSETQ.

The chain employs TRBV28 and TRBJ2-1; D is undetermined. The CDR3 is 16 amino acids. V lost 6 bases, J lost 3 bases, and 18 bases lay in between. CDR1 and CDR2 from the germline V gene are MDHEN and SYDVKM. CDR3 sequence reads: CASSPRRGGVYNEQFF. The CDR3 DNA reads TGTGCCAGCAGCCCCCGCCGTGGCGGCGTCTACAATGAGCAGTTCTTC.

The chain employs TRBV7-6 and TRBJ2-3; D ambiguous. CDR1 and CDR2 (germline): SGHVS, FNYEAQ. Trimming stripped 6 bases from V and 6 bases from J, with 10 bases between. The length of the CDR3 is 12 residues. In DNA form, the CDR3 reads TGTGCCAGCAGTTTCCAGTCGGATACGCAGTATTTT. It is translated as CASSFQSDTQYF.

V gene TRBV5-6 combines with J gene TRBJ1-2, with 7 bases aligning to TRBD1. CDR1 is SGHDT, CDR2 YYEEEE, per germline. V dropped 2 bases and J dropped 8; count of bases not matched to a gene: 9. CDR3 length: 14 residues. This CDR3 reads CASSFETGRYGYTF. The CDR3 DNA reads TGTGCCAGCAGCTTCGAGACAGGGCGATACGGCTACACCTTC.